This T cell receptor (beta chain) originates from a study of vaccination and CD4 T cells after COVID-19. Concerning this clonotype itself: No antigen is known for it.

The Oncomine TCR Beta short-read assay generated sequence data from the DNA of cultured CD4+ T cells. One entry per CDR3 protein results from TCRdb running MiXCR on the PCR reads. The sample contains 15,000 to 20,000 distinct CDR3 sequences, 36% of which appear only once. V was trimmed by 3 bases and J by 3 bases, leaving 14 bases between them. The CDR3 loop spans 15 amino acids. Germline lookup yields CDR1 WNHNN and CDR2 SYGVQD (reference sequence). The treatment: roughly ten-day PBMC culture with coronavirus spike peptide pools or control peptides (ViraFEST assay). This receptor was obtained from a human donor who received a COVID-19 vaccine. The chain employs TRBV10-1 and TRBJ1-1, with D hard to call. Sequenced material: CD4+ T cells from blood, cultured in vitro, taken before SARS-CoV-2 vaccination. The CDR3 sequence is CASSDSGRQDTEAFF. CDR3 DNA sequence: TGCGCCAGCAGTGACAGTGGGCGCCAGGACACTGAAGCTTTCTTT.